The source of this TCR beta chain is a study of T cells in Graves' hyperthyroidism and ophthalmopathy. Study-wide background: Once the initial diagnosis was made, peripheral blood was obtained before any treatment.

Study results and limitations: Most thyroid-expanded clonotypes above 0.001 were also found in blood. Before onset, by a median of approximately 6.8 months, the model predicted ophthalmopathy.

Researchers amplified the TCR beta CDR3 regions from RNA transcripts. When the TCR CDR3 underwent first-round RT-PCR, the HTBI primer set was used. TCRdb fed the multiplex PCR reads into MiXCR, producing one record per CDR3 protein. The table records more than 500,000 distinct CDR3 sequences, about 16% of them present only once. The V end lost 4 bases, the J end lost 5 bases, and 18 bases lay between the germline ends. The germline CDR1 and CDR2 sequences are SGHDT and YYEEEE. CDR3 length equals 15 residues. Each diagnosis was grounded in clinical symptoms, serum thyroxine and TRAb, thyroid ultrasound, and orbital computed tomography. This clonotype has a count of ten or more. What it binds is unknown.

The source of this sequence is a woman aged 30 to 39 with Graves' ophthalmopathy. The chain recombines TRBV5-6 with TRBJ1-1; D is unclear. Input material: blood. CDR3 sequence: CASSLNIGVRTEAFF. The CDR3 DNA follows: TGTGCCAGCAGCCTCAACATCGGAGTACGGACTGAAGCTTTCTTT.